Below, 10 T cell receptor beta chains from the same sample are listed, as sequenced in a study of Tregs in tolerant kidney transplant recipients. TCRdb's table, derived via immunoSEQ multiplex PCR, lists solely in-frame clones and lacks some. The sample includes roughly 250,000 clones, roughly four fifths of them seen just once. The sequenced sample was CD4+ T cells from blood. The receptor set was obtained from a human donor in good health.

This clone has just one count. The chain has TRBV6-5 and TRBJ1-1; D unclear. The V end lost 6 bases, the J end lost 8 bases, and 10 bases lay between the germline ends. This CDR3 contains 11 residues. Germline V gene data show CDR1 as MNHEY and CDR2 as SVGAGI. The CDR3 coding sequence is TGTGCCAGCAGCCGAATGAACGAAGCTTTCTTT. This codes for CASSRMNEAFF.

This chain connects TRBV6-5 to TRBJ1-2, with a tentative D call TRBD1 (5 bases). Germline V gene sequence: CDR1 MNHEY, CDR2 SVGAGI. This CDR3 contains 13 residues. V lost 6 bases and J lost 12, with 20 bases in between. CDR3 in DNA: TGTGCCAGCAGCAGCACGAGAGGCAGGGCCCACACCTTC. Its translation is CASSSTRGRAHTF.

The V gene is TRBV5-1, the J gene TRBJ2-7, with 8 bases identical to TRBD2. This CDR3 region has 13 residues. The junction had 6 bases not matched to a gene; V was cut back by 5 bases and J by 5 bases. Germline V gives CDR1 SGHRS, CDR2 YFSETQ. CDR3 nucleotides: TGCGCCAGCAGATTTTCCGGGGGGGACGAGCAGTACTTC. Translation gives CASRFSGGDEQYF.

The rearrangement links TRBV5-1 to TRBJ1-1; D is uncertain. V lost 2 bases and J lost 4, with 18 bases in between. The CDR3 is 16 amino acids. Germline V gene lookup returns CDR1 SGHRS and CDR2 YFSETQ. In nucleotides, the CDR3 is TGCGCCAGCAGCTTCGGTCGGGGAGAGAAACGCACTGAAGCTTTCTTT. It is translated as CASSFGRGEKRTEAFF.

This clone was counted only a few times. V usage is TRBV6-5 and J usage is TRBJ1-5; unclear D gene. Per the germline V gene, CDR1 is MNHEY and CDR2 is SVGAGI. V was cut by 8 bases and J by 0 bases, with 14 bases left in between. The CDR3 runs to 15 residues. The CDR3 coding sequence is TGTGCCAGCGGCAGGAAATACGATAGCAATCAGCCCCAGCATTTT. Translating gives CASGRKYDSNQPQHF.

The chain combines TRBV5-5 with TRBJ2-5, with unresolved D. The V end lost 3 bases, the J end lost 4 bases, and 13 bases lay between the germline ends. CDR1 is SGHKS, CDR2 YYEKEE, per germline (reference sequence). CDR3 length: 14 amino acids. The chain's CDR3 is CASSSPSGRETQYF. CDR3 coding DNA: TGTGCCAGCAGCTCGCCTTCAGGTCGAGAGACCCAGTACTTC.

Regarding this clone: Distinct nucleotide sequences in the sample also encode this CDR3. The rearrangement links TRBV2 to TRBJ2-5; D is uncertain. CDR3 length: 12 amino acids. The germline V and J ends were trimmed by 7 bases and 5 bases, with 11 bases remaining between them. The germline gives CDR1 SNHLY, CDR2 FYNNEI. The CDR3 DNA is TGTGCCAGCACGGTCTACACGGAGACCCAGTACTTC. Its translation: CASTVYTETQYF.

The genes are TRBV5-1 and TRBJ2-6, with 9 nucleotides matching TRBD1. Germline CDR1 SGHRS, CDR2 YFSETQ. J was trimmed by 0 bases and V by 4 bases; bases with no gene match: 11. CDR3 length: 19 residues. DNA for the CDR3: TGCGCCAGCAGCCGAGGTAGGACAGGGGACCTCTCTGGGGCCAACGTCCTGACTTTC. This translates into CASSRGRTGDLSGANVLTF.

This chain links TRBV19 with TRBJ2-6; no clear D. Trimming stripped 5 bases from V and 1 base from J, with 3 bases between. This CDR3 is 13 amino acids long. Per the germline V gene, CDR1 is LNHDA and CDR2 is SQIVND (reference sequence). For the CDR3, the DNA is TGTGCCAGTAGTGAATCTGGGGCCAACGTCCTGACTTTC. Residues: CASSESGANVLTF.

The V and J genes are TRBV9 and TRBJ1-3; perhaps TRBD1 as D (5 bases). V lost 7 bases and J lost 1, with 12 bases in between. Germline V gene sequence: CDR1 SGDLS, CDR2 YYNGEE. CDR3 length: 14 amino acids. The CDR3 DNA sequence: TGTGCCAGCGGAAGTGGGGGGTCTGGAAACACCATATATTTT. It yields the protein CASGSGGSGNTIYF.